This TCR beta chain was recovered during a study of blood T cell repertoires in COVID-19. On the study more broadly: The samples span acute and convalescent COVID-19 from the United States, Italy and Spain.

The CDR3 is 13 amino acids. V lost 0 bases and J 8 bases, leaving 11 bases between the germline ends. Per germline, CDR1 SGHRS and CDR2 YFSETQ. Clones were sequenced by immunoSEQ multiplex PCR, and TCRdb holds only the in-frame ones, with some missing. This sample has around 170,000 clones, with more than 75% found just once. Clinical histories supplied by participants themselves formed the basis of cohort assignment. The clonotype originates from a woman aged 50 to 60 who had recovered from COVID-19. The chain joins TRBV5-1 to TRBJ1-2; D is unclear. Sequenced material: PBMCs or T cells enriched from blood (not recorded which). The CDR3 protein is CASSLAGYAGYTF. The CDR3 DNA reads TGCGCCAGCAGCTTGGCCGGGTATGCCGGCTACACCTTC.